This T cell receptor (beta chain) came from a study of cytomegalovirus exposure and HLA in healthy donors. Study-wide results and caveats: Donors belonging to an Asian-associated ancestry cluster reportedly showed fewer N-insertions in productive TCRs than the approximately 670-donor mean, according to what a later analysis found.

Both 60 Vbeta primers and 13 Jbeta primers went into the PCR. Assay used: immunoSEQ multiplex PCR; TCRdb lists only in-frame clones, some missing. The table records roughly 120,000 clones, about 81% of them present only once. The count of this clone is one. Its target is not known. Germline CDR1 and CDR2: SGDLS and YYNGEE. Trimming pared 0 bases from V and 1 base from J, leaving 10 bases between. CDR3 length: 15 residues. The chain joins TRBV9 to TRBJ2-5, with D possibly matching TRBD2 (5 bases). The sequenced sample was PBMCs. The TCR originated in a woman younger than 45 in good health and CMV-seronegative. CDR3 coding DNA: TGTGCCAGCAGCGTAGCGGGGATAATCCAAGAGACCCAGTACTTC. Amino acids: CASSVAGIIQETQYF.